This T cell receptor (beta chain) was found in a study of T-cell reconstitution after alpha-beta-depleted transplantation in children. Study results and caveats: Reported findings indicate that, about two months after transplant, alpha-beta T cells came from several hundred expanded clones, which were derived from non-depleted graft cells. Hyperexpanded clones declined; after one year, newly produced T cells mostly supplied diversity. Surviving recipient cells, namely T cells and thymic progenitors, were the source of high day-60 TCRbeta diversity in some patients.

With 4 bases removed from V and 1 base from J, the gap between germline ends came to 19 bases. Germline lookup yields CDR1 MGHRA and CDR2 YSYEKL. The CDR3 is 17 amino acids. Preparation of the TCRbeta library involved a method that used unique molecular identifiers. One entry per CDR3 protein, called by TCRdb with MiXCR from the PCR reads. Here the sample spans tens of thousands of distinct CDR3 sequences, over 4.5% being singletons. This clonotype was recorded many times. Its antigen is still unknown. V usage is TRBV4-1 and J usage is TRBJ1-1, with a weak D call TRBD1 (5 bases). This specimen consisted of PBMCs, mostly from graft donor cells, obtained 180 days after TCRalphabeta/CD19-depleted stem cell transplant. The receptor's source is a boy in the first two years of life who had a stem cell transplant for acute myeloid leukemia, so the T cells may come from the graft donor. Here the CDR3 DNA reads TGCGCCAGCAGCCGGTTCAGGGAGGGGCTTCGGAACACTGAAGCTTTCTTT. This encodes CASSRFREGLRNTEAFF.